These 4 T cell receptor beta chains came from one sample sequenced in a study of stem cell transplantation in POMP-related autoinflammatory disease. Only in-frame clones appear in the TCRdb table, and some are missing; sequencing was by immunoSEQ multiplex PCR. The data show 4,700 or so clones, under 95% seen once. The input for sequencing was CD8+ T cells from PBMCs, taken after stem cell transplantation. These receptors were collected from a human patient with POMP-related autoinflammation and immune dysregulation (PRAID). A share of the T cells may be of graft donor origin.

The chain carries TRBV9 and TRBJ2-4; D uncertain. V was shortened by 4 bases and J by 1 base, with 9 bases between the two germline ends. The CDR3 covers 14 residues. The germline V gene encodes CDR1 SGDLS and CDR2 YYNGEE. This CDR3 is CASSPKGAKNIQYF. CDR3 in DNA: TGTGCCAGCAGCCCAAAAGGGGCCAAAAACATTCAGTACTTC.

The chain has TRBV19 and TRBJ2-7; 9 nucleotides agree with TRBD2. CDR1 LNHDA and CDR2 SQIVND come from the germline V gene (reference sequence). CDR3 size: 16 residues. After removal of 5 bases from V and 3 bases from J, the junction contained 11 bases not matched to a gene. The CDR3 loop is CASSWGTSLKFYEQYF. As DNA, the CDR3 is TGTGCCAGTAGTTGGGGGACTAGCCTGAAATTCTACGAGCAGTACTTC.

The J gene is TRBJ1-2, the V gene TRBV7-9; D is uncertain. V was shortened by 7 bases and J by 6 bases, with 24 bases between the two germline ends. Germline V gene data show CDR1 as SEHNR and CDR2 as FQNEAQ (reference sequence). This CDR3 spans 16 amino acids. The CDR3 loop reads CASIQPIQNYLNGYTF. The CDR3 nucleotides are TGTGCCAGCATCCAACCGATACAGAACTACCTCAATGGCTACACCTTC.

The chain links TRBV12-5 to TRBJ2-1, with 7 bases that match TRBD1. The CDR3 extends over 16 amino acids. Trimming at V came to 0 bases and at J to 9 bases, leaving 11 bases not matched to a gene. The germline gives CDR1 LGHNT, CDR2 FRNRAP. CDR3 in amino acids: CASGLVGQGVIGEQFF. DNA of the CDR3: TGTGCTAGTGGTTTGGTAGGCCAGGGGGTGATAGGTGAGCAGTTCTTC.